This TCR beta chain comes out of a study of shared clonotypes between healthy human individuals. Study overall: CD4 naive and CD4 memory each took three plates per donor, while CD8 naive took two and CD8 memory one.

The repertoire was sequenced with immunoSEQ multiplex PCR; TCRdb's copy has only in-frame clones and lacks some. The table includes over a million clones, roughly 96% detected once. Trimming cost V 1 base and J 3 bases; bases outside gene matches: 11. The CDR3 extends over 17 amino acids. The sequencing sample was made of naive CD4+ T cells sorted from blood. Regarding subset: CD45RA+ positively selected. The source is a man aged 25 to 45 in good health. This sequence joins TRBV5-3 and TRBJ2-7; 9 nucleotides align to TRBD2. TRBV5-3 is annotated as an ORF whose role is uncertain. CDR3 sequence reads: CARSLKATSGDYYEQYF. The CDR3 region has the DNA TGTGCCAGAAGCTTGAAGGCGACTAGCGGAGACTACTACGAGCAGTACTTC.